The rows below give T cell receptor beta chains drawn from one sample of a study of long-term antiretroviral therapy in people with HIV. Using immunoSEQ multiplex PCR, the repertoire was profiled, and TCRdb retains in-frame clones only, with some absent. In the table there are fewer than 45,000 clones, about 85% of which are singletons. The starting material was unsorted PBMCs, obtained just over 2.7 years before starting antiretroviral therapy. The receptors were gathered from a woman aged 25 to 39 with HIV. Each CDR3 is given with its conserved first and last residue. The D gene is left open where the match is weak. The size entry is marked missing in some rows and otherwise reads once, few, many or a size class.

TRBV14	TRBD2	NA	TRBJ2-3	TGTGCCAGCAGCCAAGACCTGGGGCTAGCGGGGGATCCGAATACGCAGTATTTT	CASSQDLGLAGDPNTQYF
TRBV6-6	NA	few	TRBJ1-1	TGTGCCAGCAGTTATACAGCCAATGAAGCTTTCTTT	CASSYTANEAFF
TRBV5-1	NA	NA	TRBJ2-3	TGCGCCAGCAGCTCCCACCTCACAGATACGCAGTATTTT	CASSSHLTDTQYF
TRBV6-1	NA	NA	TRBJ2-5	TGTGCCAGCAGGGAACAGGGAATTTCAGAGACCCAGTACTTC	CASREQGISETQYF
TRBV6-5	TRBD1	NA	TRBJ2-1	TGTGCCAGCAGAACCCCCGGGACAGGGAACAATGAGCAGTTCTTC	CASRTPGTGNNEQFF
TRBV6-5	TRBD1	NA	TRBJ1-1	TGTGCCAGCACCCTTGGACAGGCTAACACTGAAGCTTTCTTT	CASTLGQANTEAFF
TRBV11-3	TRBD1	NA	TRBJ1-3	TGTGCCAGCAGCTTAGATCGTACAGGGGAAAACACCATATATTTT	CASSLDRTGENTIYF
TRBV7-9	TRBD2	NA	TRBJ2-1	TGTGCCAGGTTAAGCGGGGGGGCTTCCTACAATGAGCAGTTCTTC	CARLSGGASYNEQFF
TRBV7-8	NA	NA	TRBJ2-2	TGTGCCAGCAGCCCTAGGGGGGCCGGGGAGCTGTTTTTT	CASSPRGAGELFF
TRBV2	NA	NA	TRBJ2-2	TGTGCCGGGGGGGCCCGTGGCACCGGGGAGCTGTTTTTT	CAGGARGTGELFF
TRBV6-4	NA	NA	TRBJ1-6	TGTGCCAGCAGTGCGGGTGTTGGTAATTCACCCCTCCACTTT	CASSAGVGNSPLHF
TRBV30	NA	NA	TRBJ2-1	TGTGCCTGGGCCGCCTTTGACAGGTATTACAATGAGCAGTTCTTC	CAWAAFDRYYNEQFF
TRBV2	TRBD1	NA	TRBJ2-3	TGTGCCAGCAGCCCGGGACAGACCACAGATACGCAGTATTTT	CASSPGQTTDTQYF
TRBV6-5	TRBD2	NA	TRBJ2-1	TGTGCCAGCAGACGGGGGGGCCTGGAATACAATGAGCAGTTCTTC	CASRRGGLEYNEQFF
TRBV19	NA	NA	TRBJ2-7	TGTGCCAGGGGGAGGCCTACCTTCTACTCCTACGAGCAGTACTTC	CARGRPTFYSYEQYF
TRBV7-2	NA	NA	TRBJ1-4	TGTGCCAGCAGCTTAATCGGTCGGGGCGCAACTAATGAAAAACTGTTTTTT	CASSLIGRGATNEKLFF
TRBV7-6	NA	NA	TRBJ1-5	TGTGCCAGCCCCAGCCGGCCGGGGAGCAATCAGCCCCAGCATTTT	CASPSRPGSNQPQHF
TRBV7-9	TRBD1	NA	TRBJ2-5	TGTGCCAGCAGCTTAGAAGCAGGGACAGGGGGCCGAGAGACCCAGTACTTC	CASSLEAGTGGRETQYF
TRBV18	TRBD1	NA	TRBJ2-1	TGTGCCAGCTCACCACCCGTGACAGGGGGCGCATTCGGTGAGCAGTTCTTC	CASSPPVTGGAFGEQFF
TRBV11-2	NA	few	TRBJ1-2	TGTGCCAGCAGCTTAGGGTCGGCAGGCTACACCTTC	CASSLGSAGYTF
TRBV5-6	NA	medium-sized	TRBJ1-2	TGTGCCAGCAACATGGGGAGCTTTAACTATGGCTACACCTTC	CASNMGSFNYGYTF
TRBV5-4	NA	NA	TRBJ1-2	TGTGCCAGCAGTGCAGGCCCTTACTATGGCTACACCTTC	CASSAGPYYGYTF
TRBV6-1	NA	NA	TRBJ1-2	TGTGCCAGCAGTGGAGGGGGTTTGGGGGTGACTAACTATGGCTACACCTTC	CASSGGGLGVTNYGYTF
TRBV29-1	NA	NA	TRBJ2-1	TGCAGCGCTACTAACTACAATGAGCAGTTCTTC	CSATNYNEQFF
TRBV6-1	NA	NA	TRBJ1-5	TGTGCCAGCAGTGAAGCGTATAGCCGCAGCAATCAGCCCCAGCATTTT	CASSEAYSRSNQPQHF
TRBV7-8	NA	NA	TRBJ2-1	TGTGCCAGCAGCTTAGACGATTGGGGAACTGAGCAGTTCTTC	CASSLDDWGTEQFF
TRBV7-8	NA	NA	TRBJ2-3	TGTGCCAGCAGCTTAGGGGGACGCACAGATACGCAGTATTTT	CASSLGGRTDTQYF
TRBV2	TRBD1	NA	TRBJ1-1	TGTGCCAGCGGAAGGACAGGGACTAACACTGAAGCTTTCTTT	CASGRTGTNTEAFF
TRBV5-1	NA	NA	TRBJ2-5	TGCGCCAGCAGCCGAACCTCTCAAGAGACCCAGTACTTC	CASSRTSQETQYF
TRBV12-5	NA	NA	TRBJ2-3	TGTGCTAGTGGTTTAGAGGGGTACGCAGATACGCAGTATTTT	CASGLEGYADTQYF
TRBV6-5	TRBD1	NA	TRBJ2-5	TGTGCCAGCAGCCAGGGACAGGTACAAGAGACCCAGTACTTC	CASSQGQVQETQYF
TRBV19	TRBD1	NA	TRBJ2-3	TGTGCCAGTAGTATCTTTCCCCGGACAGGAGGCACAGATACGCAGTATTTT	CASSIFPRTGGTDTQYF
TRBV4-2	TRBD2	few	TRBJ2-2	TGTGCCAGCAGCCAAGAGTTACTAGCGGGGAGGACCGGGGAGCTGTTTTTT	CASSQELLAGRTGELFF
TRBV11-2	NA	few	TRBJ1-6	TGTGCCAGCAGCTTAGGACCAAAGGGATCACCCCTCCACTTT	CASSLGPKGSPLHF
TRBV7-6	TRBD2	NA	TRBJ2-5	TGTGCCAGCAGCTCTAGCGGGGGGACCCAAGAGACCCAGTACTTC	CASSSSGGTQETQYF
TRBV27	NA	NA	TRBJ1-2	TGTGCCAGCAGTTTGAGGTGGCAGAACTATGGCTACACCTTC	CASSLRWQNYGYTF
TRBV15	NA	NA	TRBJ1-3	TGTGCCACCAGAGCCGGAAACACCATATATTTT	CATRAGNTIYF
TRBV19	NA	NA	TRBJ1-1	TGTGCCAGTAGCTTGGCGGGACTGCTTGGGGGTAGCACTGAAGCTTTCTTT	CASSLAGLLGGSTEAFF
TRBV19	TRBD2	NA	TRBJ2-2	TGTGCCAGTAGTAGAACGACTAGCGGGGGGACTTACACCGGGGAGCTGTTTTTT	CASSRTTSGGTYTGELFF
TRBV5-1	TRBD2	NA	TRBJ2-1	TGCGCCAGCAGCGGAACAGCGGGGGGGTTAGTTGAGCAGTTCTTC	CASSGTAGGLVEQFF
TRBV30	NA	few	TRBJ1-6	TGTGCCTGGGACCGGGACGGTGATTCACCCCTCCACTTT	CAWDRDGDSPLHF
TRBV27	NA	NA	TRBJ1-1	TGTGCCAGCAGCCAAGGACAGTTTCAAGGGTTTCGGGTGAACACTGAAGCTTTCTTT	CASSQGQFQGFRVNTEAFF
TRBV19	NA	NA	TRBJ1-6	TGTGCCAGTAGTATTGATGGGCCGGGTAATAATTCACCCCTCCACTTT	CASSIDGPGNNSPLHF
TRBV11-2	TRBD1	NA	TRBJ2-1	TGTGCCAGCAGTGTCGACAGGGGACTGATTGAGCAGTTCTTC	CASSVDRGLIEQFF
TRBV6-6	TRBD1	NA	TRBJ1-1	TGTGCCAGCACCAGGGGGTCGGACACTGAAGCTTTCTTT	CASTRGSDTEAFF
TRBV7-9	TRBD2	NA	TRBJ2-5	TGTGCCAGCAGCAATAGCGGGGGGGCCCGAGAGACCCAGTACTTC	CASSNSGGARETQYF
TRBV6-1	NA	NA	TRBJ2-5	TGTGCCAGCAGTGTAGAGCAGCGTCGAGAGACCCAGTACTTC	CASSVEQRRETQYF
TRBV19	TRBD1	NA	TRBJ1-6	TGTGCCAGTAGTATGCAGGGGGCGATTAATTCACCCCTCCACTTT	CASSMQGAINSPLHF
TRBV6-1	TRBD1	NA	TRBJ1-5	TGTGCCAGCAGTGAATTCCAGGGGGCAGCTTGGAGCAATCAGCCCCAGCATTTT	CASSEFQGAAWSNQPQHF
TRBV2	NA	NA	TRBJ1-6	TGTGCCAGCAGTGACTTGGGCGGAACGTCCTATAATTCACCCCTCCACTTT	CASSDLGGTSYNSPLHF
TRBV4-2	TRBD2	NA	TRBJ2-3	TGTGCCAGCAGCCAAGACGGGGGGGCCACAGATACGCAGTATTTT	CASSQDGGATDTQYF
TRBV27	NA	NA	TRBJ1-2	TGTGCCAGCAGTTTAAATGGAAATGGCTACACCTTC	CASSLNGNGYTF
TRBV10-2	NA	NA	TRBJ2-6	TGCGCCAGCAGTGAGCGAGTCGGATGGATCTGGCGGGGGCATCACTCCTCTGGGGCCAACGTCCTGACTTTC	CASSERVGWIWRGHHSSGANVLTF
TRBV6-5	TRBD1	NA	TRBJ2-4	TGTGCCAGCAGGGGGACAGGGGAAAACATTCAGTACTTC	CASRGTGENIQYF
TRBV27	NA	NA	TRBJ2-3	TGTGCCAGCAGTCCCCCGGCCGCAAGCACAGATACGCAGTATTTT	CASSPPAASTDTQYF
TRBV11-2	TRBD1	NA	TRBJ2-7	TGTGCCAGCAGCTTGCTAAAAACAGGACAGGGGAGAGGGTACGAGCAGTACTTC	CASSLLKTGQGRGYEQYF
TRBV5-8	TRBD1	few	TRBJ1-5	TGTGCCAGCAGCCGGGGACAGAGTAATCAGCCCCAGCATTTT	CASSRGQSNQPQHF
TRBV7-2	NA	NA	TRBJ1-5	TGTGCCAGCAGCTTAGTGGGCCCACCCCTAAATAGCAATCAGCCCCAGCATTTT	CASSLVGPPLNSNQPQHF
TRBV5-6	NA	NA	TRBJ2-1	TGTGCCAGCAGCTATCCAGGGAACTACAATGAGCAGTTCTTC	CASSYPGNYNEQFF
TRBV7-6	TRBD1	NA	TRBJ2-2	TGTGCCAGCAGTCTCATGTCGGGACAGGGTACCACCGGGGAGCTGTTTTTT	CASSLMSGQGTTGELFF